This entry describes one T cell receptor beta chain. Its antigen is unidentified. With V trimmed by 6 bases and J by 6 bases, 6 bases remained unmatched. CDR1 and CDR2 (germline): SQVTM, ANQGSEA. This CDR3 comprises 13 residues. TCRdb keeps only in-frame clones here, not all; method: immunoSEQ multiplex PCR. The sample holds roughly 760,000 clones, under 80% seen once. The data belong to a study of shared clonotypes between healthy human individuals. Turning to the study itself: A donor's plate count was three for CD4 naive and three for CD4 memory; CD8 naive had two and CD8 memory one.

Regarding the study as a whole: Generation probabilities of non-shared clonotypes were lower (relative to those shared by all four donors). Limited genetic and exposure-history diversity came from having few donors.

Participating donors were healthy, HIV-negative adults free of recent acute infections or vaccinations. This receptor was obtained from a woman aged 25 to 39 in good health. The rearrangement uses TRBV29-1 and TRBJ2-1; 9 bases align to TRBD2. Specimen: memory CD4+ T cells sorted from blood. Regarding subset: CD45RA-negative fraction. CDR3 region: CSVTSGTINEQFF. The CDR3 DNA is TGCAGCGTGACTAGCGGCACAATCAATGAGCAGTTCTTC.